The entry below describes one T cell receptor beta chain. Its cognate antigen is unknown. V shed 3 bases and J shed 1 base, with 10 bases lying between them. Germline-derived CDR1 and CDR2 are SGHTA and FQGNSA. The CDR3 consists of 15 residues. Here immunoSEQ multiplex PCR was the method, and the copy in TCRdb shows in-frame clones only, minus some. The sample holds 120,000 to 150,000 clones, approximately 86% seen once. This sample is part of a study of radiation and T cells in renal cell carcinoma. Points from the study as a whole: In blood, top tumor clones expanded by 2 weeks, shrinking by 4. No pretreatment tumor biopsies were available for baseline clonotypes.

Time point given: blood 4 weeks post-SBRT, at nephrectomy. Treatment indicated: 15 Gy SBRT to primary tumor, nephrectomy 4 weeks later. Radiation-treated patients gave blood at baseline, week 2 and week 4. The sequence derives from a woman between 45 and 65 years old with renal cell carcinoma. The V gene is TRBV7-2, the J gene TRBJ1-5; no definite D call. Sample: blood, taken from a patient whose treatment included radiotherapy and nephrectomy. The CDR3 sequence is CASSFRPGSNQPQHF. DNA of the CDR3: TGTGCCAGCAGCTTCCGACCTGGCAGCAATCAGCCCCAGCATTTT.